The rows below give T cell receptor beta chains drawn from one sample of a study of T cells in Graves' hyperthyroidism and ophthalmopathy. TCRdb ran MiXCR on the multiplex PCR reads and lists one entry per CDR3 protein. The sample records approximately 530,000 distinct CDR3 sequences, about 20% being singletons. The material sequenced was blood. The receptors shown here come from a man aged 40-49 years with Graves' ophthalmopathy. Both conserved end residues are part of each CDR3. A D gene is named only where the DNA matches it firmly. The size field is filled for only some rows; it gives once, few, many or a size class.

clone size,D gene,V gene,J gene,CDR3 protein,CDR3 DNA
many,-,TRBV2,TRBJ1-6,CASSEIAAGNSPLHF,TGTGCCAGCAGTGAAATTGCGGCAGGAAATTCACCCCTCCACTTT
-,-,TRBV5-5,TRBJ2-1,CASSLDGRGYNEQFF,TGTGCCAGCAGCTTGGACGGCAGGGGCTACAATGAGCAGTTCTTC
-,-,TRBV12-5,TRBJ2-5,CASGFSSDLQETQYF,TGTGCTAGTGGTTTCTCTAGCGACCTGCAAGAGACCCAGTACTTC
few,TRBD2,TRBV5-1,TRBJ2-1,CASSLSPETSGGAGEQFF,TGCGCCAGCAGCTTAAGTCCAGAGACTAGCGGGGGGGCCGGTGAGCAGTTCTTC
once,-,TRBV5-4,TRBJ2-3,CASSLDGRGTDTQYF,TGTGCCAGCAGCTTGGACGGGCGGGGCACAGATACGCAGTATTTT
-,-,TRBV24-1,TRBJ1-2,CAASDLDGPDNYGYTF,TGTGCCGCCAGTGATCTGGACGGCCCCGACAACTATGGCTACACCTTC
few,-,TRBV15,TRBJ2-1,CATSSPSHYNEQFF,TGTGCCACCAGCAGCCCTAGCCATTACAATGAGCAGTTCTTC
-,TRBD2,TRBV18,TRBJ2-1,CASSPIGTSGSNEQFF,TGTGCCAGCTCACCAATTGGGACTAGCGGGAGCAATGAGCAGTTCTTC
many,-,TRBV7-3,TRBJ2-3,CASSLGPPSTDTQYF,TGTGCCAGCAGCCTGGGACCACCGAGCACAGATACGCAGTATTTT
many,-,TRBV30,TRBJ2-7,CAWSSGIPYEQYF,TGTGCCTGGAGTTCGGGCATCCCCTACGAGCAGTACTTC
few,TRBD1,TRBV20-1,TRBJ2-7,CSGGRGPYEQYF,TGCAGTGGGGGTAGGGGGCCCTACGAGCAGTACTTC
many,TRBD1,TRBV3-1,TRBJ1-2,CASSHGQDTVLGYTF,TGTGCCAGCAGCCATGGACAGGATACGGTCTTGGGCTACACCTTC
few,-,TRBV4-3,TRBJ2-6,CASRRGGPASGANVLTF,TGCGCCAGCAGAAGGGGCGGGCCTGCCTCTGGGGCCAACGTCCTGACTTTC
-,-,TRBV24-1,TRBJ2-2,CATSDPVPGELFF,TGTGCCACCAGTGACCCGGTACCTGGGGAGCTGTTTTTT
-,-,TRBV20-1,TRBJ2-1,CSARDSLKGRGEQFF,TGCAGTGCTAGAGACTCCCTGAAGGGGCGCGGTGAGCAGTTCTTC
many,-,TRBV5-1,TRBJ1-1,CASSLDGHPNTEAFF,TGCGCCAGCAGCCTGGACGGACACCCGAACACTGAAGCTTTCTTT
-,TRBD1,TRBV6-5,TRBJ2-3,CASSYSSGQRMQYF,TGTGCCAGCAGTTACTCTTCGGGACAGAGGATGCAGTATTTT
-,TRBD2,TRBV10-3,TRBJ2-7,CAISDPGAGGETYEQYF,TGTGCCATCAGTGATCCCGGTGCGGGGGGCGAAACCTACGAGCAGTACTTC
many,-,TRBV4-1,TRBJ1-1,CASSQGPPTAEAFF,TGCGCCAGCAGCCAAGGACCACCTACCGCTGAAGCTTTCTTT
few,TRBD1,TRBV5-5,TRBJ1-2,CASSFGTGGRGYTF,TGTGCCAGCAGCTTCGGGACAGGGGGTCGCGGCTACACCTTC
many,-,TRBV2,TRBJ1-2,CASSVAGGYTF,TGTGCCAGCAGCGTCGCCGGGGGCTACACCTTC
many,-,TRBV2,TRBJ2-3,CASSYRDLLRTDTQYF,TGTGCCAGCAGCTACAGGGACCTTTTGAGGACAGATACGCAGTATTTT
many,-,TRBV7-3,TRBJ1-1,CASSPQGDTEAFF,TGTGCCAGCAGCCCACAGGGAGACACTGAAGCTTTCTTT
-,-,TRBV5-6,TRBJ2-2,CASSLRRIPAPGELFF,TGTGCCAGCAGCTTGAGGAGGATACCGGCACCCGGGGAGCTGTTTTTT
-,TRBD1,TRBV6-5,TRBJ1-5,CASSSGQGGLQPQHF,TGTGCCAGCAGTTCCGGACAGGGAGGTCTTCAGCCCCAGCATTTT
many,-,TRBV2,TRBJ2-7,CASSEGGLMIGGQYF,TGTGCCAGCAGTGAAGGGGGGCTAATGATAGGGGGGCAGTACTTC
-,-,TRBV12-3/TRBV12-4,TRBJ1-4,CASSLALGSEKLFF,TGTGCCAGCAGTTTAGCGCTTGGGAGTGAAAAACTGTTTTTT
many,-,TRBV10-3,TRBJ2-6,CAISEMATGANVLTF,TGTGCCATCAGTGAGATGGCCACTGGGGCCAACGTCCTGACTTTC
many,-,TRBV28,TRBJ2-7,CASSLPDSYEQYF,TGTGCCAGCAGTTTACCTGACTCCTACGAGCAGTACTTC
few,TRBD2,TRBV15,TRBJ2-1,CATSRERLAGYNEQFF,TGTGCCACCAGCAGAGAAAGACTAGCGGGGTACAATGAGCAGTTCTTC
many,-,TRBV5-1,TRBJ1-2,CASRVVEPPYGYTF,TGCGCCAGCAGGGTAGTAGAACCACCGTATGGCTACACCTTC
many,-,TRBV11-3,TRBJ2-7,CASSLDTGYEQYF,TGTGCCAGCAGCTTAGATACAGGGTACGAGCAGTACTTC
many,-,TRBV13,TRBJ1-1,CASSLPQGGDTEAFF,TGTGCCAGCAGCTTACCCCAAGGGGGGGACACTGAAGCTTTCTTT
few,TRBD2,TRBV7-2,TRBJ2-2,CASSFGLVLTGELFF,TGTGCCAGCAGCTTCGGACTAGTATTAACCGGGGAGCTGTTTTTT
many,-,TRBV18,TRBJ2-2,CASSGTGYTGELFF,TGTGCCAGCTCAGGGACCGGCTACACCGGGGAGCTGTTTTTT
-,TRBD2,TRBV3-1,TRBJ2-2,CASSQGGRERELFF,TGTGCCAGCAGCCAAGGAGGGAGGGAAAGGGAGCTGTTTTTT
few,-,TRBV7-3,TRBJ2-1,CASNPGGASSYNEQFF,TGTGCCAGCAACCCCGGGGGCGCTAGCTCCTACAATGAGCAGTTCTTC
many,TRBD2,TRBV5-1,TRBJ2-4,CASSMTSGRAFGIQYF,TGCGCCAGCAGCATGACTAGCGGGAGGGCCTTTGGCATTCAGTACTTC
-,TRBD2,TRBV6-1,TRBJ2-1,CASRGSREGSYNEQFF,TGTGCCAGCAGGGGCTCGCGGGAGGGCTCCTACAATGAGCAGTTCTTC
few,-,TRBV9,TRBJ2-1,CASSDVLSTVNGEQFF,TGTGCCAGCAGTGATGTCCTTTCGACCGTTAACGGTGAGCAGTTCTTC
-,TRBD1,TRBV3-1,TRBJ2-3,CASSQEGRGRDTQYF,TGTGCCAGCAGCCAAGAAGGAAGGGGGCGGGATACGCAGTATTTT
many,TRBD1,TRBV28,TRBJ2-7,CASSFWRGTGGSYEQYF,TGTGCCAGCAGTTTCTGGAGGGGGACAGGGGGTTCCTACGAGCAGTACTTC
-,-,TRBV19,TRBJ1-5,CASSITWAGNQPQHF,TGTGCCAGTAGTATCACTTGGGCAGGCAATCAGCCCCAGCATTTT
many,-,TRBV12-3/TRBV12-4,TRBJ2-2,CASSYASRYTGELFF,TGTGCCAGCAGTTATGCTAGCAGATACACCGGGGAGCTGTTTTTT
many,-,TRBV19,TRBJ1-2,CASSISVYGYTF,TGTGCCAGTAGTATATCGGTCTATGGCTACACCTTC
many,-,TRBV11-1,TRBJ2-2,CASSLRSTGELFF,TGTGCCAGCAGCCTCCGGTCCACCGGGGAGCTGTTTTTT
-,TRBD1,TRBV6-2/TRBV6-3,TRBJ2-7,CASGRLGQYIYEQYF,TGTGCCAGCGGTAGGTTGGGACAGTACATCTACGAGCAGTACTTC
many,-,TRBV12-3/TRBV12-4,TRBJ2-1,CASSLDAYNYNEQFF,TGTGCCAGCAGTTTGGACGCCTACAACTACAATGAGCAGTTCTTC
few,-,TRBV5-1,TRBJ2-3,CASRLSRGTDTQYF,TGCGCCAGCAGGCTCTCAAGAGGGACAGATACGCAGTATTTT
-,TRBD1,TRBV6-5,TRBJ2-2,CASSYEELGPEGQGITGELFF,TGTGCCAGCAGTTACGAGGAACTCGGCCCAGAGGGACAGGGGATCACCGGGGAGCTGTTTTTT
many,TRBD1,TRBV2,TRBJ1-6,CASSETRTGRTPLHF,TGTGCCAGCAGTGAAACAAGGACAGGGAGGACACCCCTCCACTTT
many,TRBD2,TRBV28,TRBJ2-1,CASSPNSGRSYNEQFF,TGTGCCAGCAGCCCAAATAGCGGGAGGTCCTACAATGAGCAGTTCTTC
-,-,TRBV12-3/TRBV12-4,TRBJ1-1,CASSFERPRGLLGAFF,TGTGCCAGCAGTTTTGAAAGGCCCCGGGGGCTACTGGGGGCTTTCTTT